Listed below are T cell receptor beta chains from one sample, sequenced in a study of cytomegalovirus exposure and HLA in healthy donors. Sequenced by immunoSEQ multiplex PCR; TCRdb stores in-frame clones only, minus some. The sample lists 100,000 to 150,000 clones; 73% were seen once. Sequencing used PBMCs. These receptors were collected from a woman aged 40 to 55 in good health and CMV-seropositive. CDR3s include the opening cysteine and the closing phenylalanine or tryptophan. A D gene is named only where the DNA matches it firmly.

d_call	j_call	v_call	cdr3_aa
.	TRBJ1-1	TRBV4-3	CASSQDFAALWQLNTEAFF
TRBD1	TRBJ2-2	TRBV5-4	CASSLGGGRTGELFF
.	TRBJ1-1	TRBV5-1	CASSEQGKNTEAFF
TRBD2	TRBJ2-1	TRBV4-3	CASSHRTSGRDEQFF
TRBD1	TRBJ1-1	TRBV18	CASSPDIQGGNEAFF
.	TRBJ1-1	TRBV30	CAWSVWGPEAFF
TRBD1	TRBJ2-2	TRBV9	CASSVQGANTGELFF
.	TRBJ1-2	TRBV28	CASNSRHYGYTF
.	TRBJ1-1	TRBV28	CASSLPGGLGAFF
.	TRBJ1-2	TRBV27	CASSKTGNNYGYTF
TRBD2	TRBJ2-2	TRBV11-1	CASSGTSGGSSYTGELFF
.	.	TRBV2	CASRGDGYEQYF
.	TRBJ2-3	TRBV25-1	CAVDFDSPTDTQYF
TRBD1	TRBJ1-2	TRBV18	CASSPRTGEGYTF
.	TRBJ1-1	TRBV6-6	CASTSRLNTEAFF
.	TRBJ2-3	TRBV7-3	CASSPGVWDTQYF
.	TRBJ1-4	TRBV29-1	CSVGDSYEKLFF
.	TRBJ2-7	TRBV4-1	CASSQDLVYGGLSYEQYF
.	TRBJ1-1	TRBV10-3	CAISATGMNTEAFF
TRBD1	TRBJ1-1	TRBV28	CASSSLMTGANTEAFF
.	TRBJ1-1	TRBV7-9	CASTTQRQEAFF